One and the same sample provided the 6 T cell receptor beta chains below, sequenced in a study of T cells after yellow fever vaccination. TCRdb passed the 5' RACE reads through MiXCR, listing each CDR3 protein once. The table has 140,000 to 150,000 distinct CDR3 sequences, just over 6.5% seen once. Material: CD4+ T cells sorted from PBMCs, obtained 10 days after the yellow fever booster vaccination. These receptors were obtained from a man aged 30-40 years who received the YFV17D yellow fever vaccine.

This clonotype was observed a few times. The V and J genes are TRBV6-5 and TRBJ2-1; D may match TRBD1 or TRBD2 (7 bases each). The germline V gene has CDR1 MNHEY and CDR2 SVGAGI. V was cut by 6 bases and J by 10 bases, with 10 bases left in between. This CDR3 region has 11 residues. For the CDR3, the DNA is TGTGCCAGCAGCCAGGGGGGGGAGCAGTTCTTC. Amino acids: CASSQGGEQFF.

This clonotype was detected many times. This rearrangement joins TRBV4-3 to TRBJ1-3, with D possibly being TRBD1 (6 bases). The CDR3 sequence is 15 residues long. In germline, CDR1 is LGHNA, CDR2 YSLEER. V was clipped by 0 bases and J by 4 bases, with 10 bases between them. CDR3 in amino acids: CASSQDRGLGNTIYF. CDR3 bases: TGCGCCAGCAGCCAAGACAGGGGTCTGGGAAACACCATATATTTT.

In this sample, this clonotype turned up many times. CDR3 nucleotide sequence: TGTGCCAGCAGCTCTCTAGCGGGCCAAGAGACCCAGTACTTC. Translated: CASSSLAGQETQYF. The chain has TRBV11-2 and TRBJ2-5; 8 bases fit TRBD2. Per the germline V gene, CDR1 is SGHAT and CDR2 is FQNNGV. The trim removed 4 bases at V and 1 base at J, leaving 2 bases unmatched. The CDR3 has 14 residues.

Ten or more counts support this clonotype. V gene TRBV20-1 combines with J gene TRBJ2-7; D tentatively reads TRBD1 or TRBD2 (6 bases each). The CDR3 is made up of 15 amino acids. The germline CDR1 and CDR2 sequences are DFQATT and SNEGSKA (reference sequence). With 1 base removed from V and 4 bases from J, the gap between germline ends came to 17 bases. CDR3 in DNA: TGCAGTGCTAGAGTGGGAATGGGGGGCGGGTACGAGCAGTACTTC. Protein: CSARVGMGGGYEQYF.

In its sample, this clonotype was seen a few times. J is TRBJ2-1 and V is TRBV7-9; D remains unclear. V lost 7 bases to trimming and J lost 5 bases, with 6 bases between them. Germline V gene lookup returns CDR1 SEHNR and CDR2 FQNEAQ (reference sequence). The CDR3 extends over 11 amino acids. The CDR3 loop reads CASKADNEQFF. DNA of the CDR3: TGTGCCAGCAAGGCGGACAATGAGCAGTTCTTC.

V is TRBV4-3 and J is TRBJ2-7; no clear D. The germline V gene encodes CDR1 LGHNA and CDR2 YSLEER. V was shortened by 0 bases and J by 3 bases, with 12 bases between the two germline ends. The CDR3 covers 15 residues. CDR3 in amino acids: CASSQDLVYNYEQYF. The CDR3 coding sequence is TGCGCCAGCAGCCAAGATTTGGTGTATAACTACGAGCAGTACTTC.